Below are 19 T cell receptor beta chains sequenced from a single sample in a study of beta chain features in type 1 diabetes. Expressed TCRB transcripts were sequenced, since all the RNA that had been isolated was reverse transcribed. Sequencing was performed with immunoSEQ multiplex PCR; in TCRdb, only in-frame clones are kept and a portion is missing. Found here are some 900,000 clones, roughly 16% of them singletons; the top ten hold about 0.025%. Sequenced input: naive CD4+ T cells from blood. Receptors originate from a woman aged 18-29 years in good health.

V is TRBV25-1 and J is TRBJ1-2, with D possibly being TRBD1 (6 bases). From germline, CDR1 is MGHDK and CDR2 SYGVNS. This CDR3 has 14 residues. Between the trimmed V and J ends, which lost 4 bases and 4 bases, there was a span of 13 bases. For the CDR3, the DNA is TGTGCCAGCAGTGGCCAGACAGGATCCTATGGCTACACCTTC. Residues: CASSGQTGSYGYTF.

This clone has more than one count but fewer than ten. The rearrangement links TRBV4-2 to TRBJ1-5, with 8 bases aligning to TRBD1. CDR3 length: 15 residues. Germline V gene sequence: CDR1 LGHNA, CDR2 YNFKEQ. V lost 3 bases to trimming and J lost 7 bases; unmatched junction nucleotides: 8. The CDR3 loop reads CASSHSRGLEQPQHF. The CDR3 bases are TGTGCCAGCAGCCATTCCAGGGGGCTCGAACAGCCCCAGCATTTT.

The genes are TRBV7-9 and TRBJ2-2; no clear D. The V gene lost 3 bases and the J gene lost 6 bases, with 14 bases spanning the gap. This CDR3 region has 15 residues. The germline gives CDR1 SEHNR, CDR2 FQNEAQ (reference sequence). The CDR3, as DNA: TGTGCCAGCAGCTTCTCGGCATGGGGTGCCGGGGAGCTGTTTTTT. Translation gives CASSFSAWGAGELFF.

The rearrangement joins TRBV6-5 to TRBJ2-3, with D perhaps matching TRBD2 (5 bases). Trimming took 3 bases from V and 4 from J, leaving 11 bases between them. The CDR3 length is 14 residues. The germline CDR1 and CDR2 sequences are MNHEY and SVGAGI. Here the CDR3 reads CASSYELVADTQYF. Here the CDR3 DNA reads TGTGCCAGCAGTTATGAACTAGTAGCAGATACGCAGTATTTT.

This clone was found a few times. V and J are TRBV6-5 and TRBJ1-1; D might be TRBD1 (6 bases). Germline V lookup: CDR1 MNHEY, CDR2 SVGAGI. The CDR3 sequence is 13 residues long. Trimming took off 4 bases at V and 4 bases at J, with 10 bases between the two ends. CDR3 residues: CASSSPGATEAFF. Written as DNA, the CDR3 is TGTGCCAGCAGTTCCCCAGGGGCCACTGAAGCTTTCTTT.

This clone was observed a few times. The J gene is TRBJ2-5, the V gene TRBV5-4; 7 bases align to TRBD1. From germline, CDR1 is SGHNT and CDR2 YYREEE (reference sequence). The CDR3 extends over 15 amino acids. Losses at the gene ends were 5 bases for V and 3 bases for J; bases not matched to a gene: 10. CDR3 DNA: TGTGCCAGCAGGCCACACCGGGACAGTAAAGAGACCCAGTACTTC. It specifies CASRPHRDSKETQYF.

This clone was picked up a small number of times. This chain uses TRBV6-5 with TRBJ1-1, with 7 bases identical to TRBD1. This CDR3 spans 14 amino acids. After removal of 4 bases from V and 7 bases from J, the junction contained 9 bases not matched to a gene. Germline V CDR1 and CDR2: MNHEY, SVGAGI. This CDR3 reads CASSSRTGMNEAFF. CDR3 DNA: TGTGCCAGCAGTTCGCGGACAGGAATGAATGAAGCTTTCTTT.

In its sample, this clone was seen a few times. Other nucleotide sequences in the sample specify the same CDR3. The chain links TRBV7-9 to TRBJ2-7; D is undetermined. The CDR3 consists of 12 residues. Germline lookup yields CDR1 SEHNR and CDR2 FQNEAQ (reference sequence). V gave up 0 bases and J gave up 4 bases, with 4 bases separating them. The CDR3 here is CASSLAVYEQYF. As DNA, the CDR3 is TGTGCCAGCAGCTTAGCGGTGTACGAGCAGTACTTC.

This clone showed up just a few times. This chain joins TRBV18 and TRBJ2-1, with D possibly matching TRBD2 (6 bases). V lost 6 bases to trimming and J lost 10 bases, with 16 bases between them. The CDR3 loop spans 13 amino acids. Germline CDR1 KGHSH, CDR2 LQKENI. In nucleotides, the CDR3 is TGTGCCAGCTCCTCGACCGGAGGGTGGGAGCAGTTCTTC. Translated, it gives CASSSTGGWEQFF.

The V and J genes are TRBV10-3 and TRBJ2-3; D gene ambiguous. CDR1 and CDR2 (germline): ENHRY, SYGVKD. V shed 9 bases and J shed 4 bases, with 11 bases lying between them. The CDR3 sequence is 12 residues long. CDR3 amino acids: CAMGWTPDTQYF. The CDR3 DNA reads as TGTGCCATGGGCTGGACCCCAGATACGCAGTATTTT.

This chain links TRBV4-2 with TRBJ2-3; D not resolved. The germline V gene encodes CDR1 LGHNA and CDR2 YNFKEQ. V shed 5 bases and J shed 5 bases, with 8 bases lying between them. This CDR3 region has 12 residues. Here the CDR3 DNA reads TGTGCCAGCAGCGAATTCAGAGATACGCAGTATTTT. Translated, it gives CASSEFRDTQYF.

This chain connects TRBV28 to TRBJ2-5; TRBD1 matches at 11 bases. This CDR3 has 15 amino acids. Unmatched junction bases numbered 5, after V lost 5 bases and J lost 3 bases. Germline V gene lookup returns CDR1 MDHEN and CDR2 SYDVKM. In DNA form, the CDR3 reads TGTGCCAGCAGTACCCGGACAGGGGGCAAAGAGACCCAGTACTTC. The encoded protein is CASSTRTGGKETQYF.

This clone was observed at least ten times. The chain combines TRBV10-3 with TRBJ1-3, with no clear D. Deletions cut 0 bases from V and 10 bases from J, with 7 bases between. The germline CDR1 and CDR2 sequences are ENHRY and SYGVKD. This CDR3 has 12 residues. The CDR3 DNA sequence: TGTGCCATCAGTGAGTCGTCGGAAACCATATATTTT. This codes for CAISESSETIYF.

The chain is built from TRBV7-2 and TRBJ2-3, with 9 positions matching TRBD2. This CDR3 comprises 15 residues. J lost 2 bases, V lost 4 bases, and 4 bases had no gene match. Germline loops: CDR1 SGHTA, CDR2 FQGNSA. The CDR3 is CASSSGGRATDTQYF. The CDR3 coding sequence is TGTGCCAGCAGCTCTGGCGGGAGGGCCACAGATACGCAGTATTTT. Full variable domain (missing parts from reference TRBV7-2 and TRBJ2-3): GAGVSQSPSNKVTEKGKDVELRCDPISGHTALYWYRQSLGQGLEFLIYFQGNSAPDKSGLPSDRFSAERTGGSVSTLTIQRTQQEDSAVYLCASSSGGRATDTQYFGPGTRLTVL.

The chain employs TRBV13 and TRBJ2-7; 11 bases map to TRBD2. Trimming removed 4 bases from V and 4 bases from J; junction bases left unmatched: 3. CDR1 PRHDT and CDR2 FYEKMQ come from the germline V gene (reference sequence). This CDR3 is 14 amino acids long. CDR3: CASSSWTSGYEQYF. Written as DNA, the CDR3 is TGTGCCAGCAGCTCATGGACTAGCGGGTACGAGCAGTACTTC.

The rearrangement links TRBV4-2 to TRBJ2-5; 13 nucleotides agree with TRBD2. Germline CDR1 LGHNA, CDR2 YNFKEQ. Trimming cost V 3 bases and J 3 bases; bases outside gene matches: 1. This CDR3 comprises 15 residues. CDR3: CASSHTSGGEETQYF. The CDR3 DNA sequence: TGTGCCAGCAGCCACACTAGCGGGGGGGAAGAGACCCAGTACTTC.

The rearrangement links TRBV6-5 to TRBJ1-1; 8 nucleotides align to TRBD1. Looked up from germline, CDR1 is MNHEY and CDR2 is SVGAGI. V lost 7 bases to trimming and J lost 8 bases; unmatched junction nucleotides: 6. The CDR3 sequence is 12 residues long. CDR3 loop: CASNPRTGEAFF. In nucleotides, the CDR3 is TGTGCCAGCAACCCCCGGACAGGGGAAGCTTTCTTT.

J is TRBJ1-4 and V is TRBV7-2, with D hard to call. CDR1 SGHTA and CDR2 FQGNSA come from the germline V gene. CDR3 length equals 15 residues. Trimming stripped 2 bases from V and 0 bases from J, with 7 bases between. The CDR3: CASSLIGATNEKLFF. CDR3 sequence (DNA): TGTGCCAGCAGCTTAATAGGTGCAACTAATGAAAAACTGTTTTTT.

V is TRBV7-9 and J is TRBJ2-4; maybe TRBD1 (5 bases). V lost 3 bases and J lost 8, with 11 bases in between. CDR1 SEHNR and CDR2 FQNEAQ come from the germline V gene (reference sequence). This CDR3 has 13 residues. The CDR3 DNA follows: TGTGCCAGCAGCTTTGGGGCTCCATACATTCAGTACTTC. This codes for CASSFGAPYIQYF.